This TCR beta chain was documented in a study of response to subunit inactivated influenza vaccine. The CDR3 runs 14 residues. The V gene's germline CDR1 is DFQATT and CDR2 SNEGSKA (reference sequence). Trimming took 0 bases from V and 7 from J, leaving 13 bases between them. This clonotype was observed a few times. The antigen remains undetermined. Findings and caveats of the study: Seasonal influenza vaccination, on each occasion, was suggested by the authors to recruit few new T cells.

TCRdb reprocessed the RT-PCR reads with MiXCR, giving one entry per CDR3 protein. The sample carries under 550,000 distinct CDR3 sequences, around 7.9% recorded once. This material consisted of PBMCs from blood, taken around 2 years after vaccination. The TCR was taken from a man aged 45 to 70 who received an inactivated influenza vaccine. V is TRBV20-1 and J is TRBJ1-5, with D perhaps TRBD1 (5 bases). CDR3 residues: CSARDGSGGQPQHF. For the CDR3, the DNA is TGCAGTGCTAGAGATGGATCGGGGGGACAGCCCCAGCATTTT.